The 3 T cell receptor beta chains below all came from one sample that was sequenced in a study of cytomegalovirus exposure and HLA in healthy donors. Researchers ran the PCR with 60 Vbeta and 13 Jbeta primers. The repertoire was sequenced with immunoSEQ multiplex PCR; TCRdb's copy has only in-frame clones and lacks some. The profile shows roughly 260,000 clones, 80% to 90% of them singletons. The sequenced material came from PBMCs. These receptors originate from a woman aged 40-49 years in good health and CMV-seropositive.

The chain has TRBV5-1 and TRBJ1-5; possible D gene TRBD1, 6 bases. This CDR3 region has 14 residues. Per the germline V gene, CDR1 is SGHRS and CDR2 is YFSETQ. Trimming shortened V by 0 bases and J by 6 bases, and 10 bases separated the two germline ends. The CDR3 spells CASSLEGGPQPQHF. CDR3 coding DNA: TGCGCCAGCAGCTTGGAGGGGGGGCCTCAGCCCCAGCATTTT.

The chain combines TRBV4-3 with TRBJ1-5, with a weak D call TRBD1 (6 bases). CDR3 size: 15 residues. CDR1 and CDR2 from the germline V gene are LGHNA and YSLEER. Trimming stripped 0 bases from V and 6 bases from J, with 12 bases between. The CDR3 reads CASSQDRAGVQPQHF. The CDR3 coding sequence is TGCGCCAGCAGCCAAGATAGGGCAGGGGTTCAGCCCCAGCATTTT.

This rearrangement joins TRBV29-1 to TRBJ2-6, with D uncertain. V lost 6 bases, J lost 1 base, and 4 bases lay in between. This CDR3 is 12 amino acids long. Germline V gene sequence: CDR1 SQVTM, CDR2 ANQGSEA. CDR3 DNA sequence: TGCAGCGTCCCATCTGGGGCCAACGTCCTGACTTTC. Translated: CSVPSGANVLTF. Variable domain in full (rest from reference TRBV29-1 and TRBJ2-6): SAVISQKPSRDICQRGTSLTIQCQVDSQVTMMFWYRQQPGQSLTLIATANQGSEATYESGFVIDKFPISRPNLTFSTLTVSNMSPEDSSIYLCSVPSGANVLTFGAGSRLTVL.